Below are 23 T cell receptor beta chains sequenced from a single sample in a study of T cell responses to AZD1222 COVID-19 vaccine. Assay used: immunoSEQ multiplex PCR; TCRdb lists only in-frame clones, some missing. The table includes over 120,000 clones, roughly 91% detected once. The starting material was peripheral blood, obtained on day 0 of AZD1222 vaccination. These receptors all come from an adult in good health.

Only one count was recorded for this clone. The chain uses TRBV25-1 and TRBJ1-1; D not resolved. Germline CDR1 MGHDK, CDR2 SYGVNS. Deletions cut 3 bases from V and 7 bases from J, with 9 bases between. The CDR3 sequence is 12 residues long. The CDR3 region is CASSDPWGEAFF. As DNA, the CDR3 is TGTGCCAGCAGTGACCCGTGGGGTGAAGCTTTCTTT.

CDR3 nucleotides: TGTGCCAGCAGCTCTCCAAATCAGCCCCAGCATTTT. It is translated as CASSSPNQPQHF. The chain uses TRBV7-9 and TRBJ1-5; D is ambiguous. Germline V gene data show CDR1 as SEHNR and CDR2 as FQNEAQ (reference sequence). Trimming removed 4 bases from V and 4 bases from J, with 5 bases in between. The CDR3 loop spans 12 amino acids.

This chain connects TRBV5-1 to TRBJ1-1; 9 bases are a match to TRBD1. In germline, CDR1 is SGHRS, CDR2 YFSETQ. After removal of 3 bases from V and 4 bases from J, the junction contained 10 bases not matched to a gene. The CDR3 loop spans 16 amino acids. The CDR3 reads CASSSGTGRRFTEAFF. The CDR3 DNA reads as TGCGCCAGCAGCTCAGGGACAGGGAGAAGGTTCACTGAAGCTTTCTTT.

The rearrangement joins TRBV2 to TRBJ1-4; TRBD1 matches 9 bases. CDR3 size: 16 residues. Germline-derived CDR1 and CDR2 are SNHLY and FYNNEI. Trimming cost V 6 bases and J 5 bases; bases outside gene matches: 10. The CDR3 reads CASRDQTGTGNEKLFF. In DNA, the CDR3 is TGTGCCAGCAGGGATCAGACCGGGACAGGGAATGAAAAACTGTTTTTT.

This rearrangement joins TRBV7-2 to TRBJ1-4; maybe TRBD1 (6 bases). With 1 base removed from V and 8 bases from J, the gap between germline ends came to 14 bases. Germline V gene sequence: CDR1 SGHTA, CDR2 FQGNSA. The CDR3 sequence is 15 residues long. The CDR3 loop reads CASSLVDWTEEKLFF. The CDR3 nucleotides are TGTGCCAGCAGCTTAGTGGATTGGACAGAGGAAAAACTGTTTTTT.

The chain carries TRBV6-5 and TRBJ1-2; D might be TRBD1 (5 bases). Germline V gives CDR1 MNHEY, CDR2 SVGAGI. Trimming took 0 bases from V and 2 from J, leaving 7 bases between them. The CDR3 covers 14 residues. CDR3 DNA: TGTGCCAGCAGTTACTCATGGGGGAACTATGGCTACACCTTC. Amino acid sequence: CASSYSWGNYGYTF.

CDR3 in amino acids: CASSRGTGASYEQYF. DNA for the CDR3: TGCGCCAGCAGCAGGGGGACAGGGGCTTCCTACGAGCAGTACTTC. The chain joins TRBV4-3 to TRBJ2-7; 10 positions agree with TRBD1. Trimming took 5 bases from V and 1 from J; bases not matched to a gene: 5. Germline-derived CDR1 and CDR2 are LGHNA and YSLEER. This CDR3 has 15 amino acids.

The V and J genes are TRBV27 and TRBJ2-7; D is ambiguous. CDR3 length equals 13 residues. V lost 6 bases to trimming and J lost 4 bases, with 13 bases between them. Germline V gene data show CDR1 as MNHEY and CDR2 as SMNVEV (reference sequence). The CDR3 DNA sequence: TGTGCCAGCAGCTCAAGGCTCGGGTACGAGCAGTACTTC. Translating it yields CASSSRLGYEQYF.

The chain couples TRBV9 to TRBJ1-3; D gene uncertain. The V gene's germline CDR1 is SGDLS and CDR2 YYNGEE. V shed 0 bases and J shed 2 bases, with 9 bases lying between them. The CDR3 extends over 15 amino acids. This CDR3 reads CASSVGFGPGNTIYF. The CDR3 coding sequence is TGTGCCAGCAGCGTAGGGTTTGGCCCTGGAAACACCATATATTTT.

The rearrangement uses TRBV5-4 and TRBJ1-1, with 8 bases that match TRBD1. V shed 0 bases and J 2 bases; nucleotides not matched to a gene: 6. CDR1 is SGHNT, CDR2 YYREEE, per germline (reference sequence). This CDR3 region has 16 residues. The chain's CDR3 is CASSLEWTGTNTEAFF. Written as DNA, the CDR3 is TGTGCCAGCAGCTTGGAGTGGACAGGGACAAACACTGAAGCTTTCTTT.

The J gene is TRBJ1-5, the V gene TRBV6-1, with D tentatively TRBD1 (6 bases). The germline V and J ends were trimmed by 3 bases and 5 bases, with 14 bases remaining between them. Per the germline V gene, CDR1 is MNHNS and CDR2 is SASEGT. The CDR3 is 15 amino acids. In DNA form, the CDR3 reads TGTGCCAGCAGTGACGGGAGAGGGGGACATCAGCCCCAGCATTTT. Its translation: CASSDGRGGHQPQHF.

The J gene is TRBJ2-7, the V gene TRBV19, with D perhaps TRBD1 (6 bases). The CDR3 extends over 15 amino acids. Germline V gene data show CDR1 as LNHDA and CDR2 as SQIVND (reference sequence). Trimming cost V 1 base and J 4 bases, with 14 bases left between them. CDR3 loop: CASSIAWGRRYEQYF. As DNA, the CDR3 is TGTGCCAGTAGTATAGCCTGGGGGCGCCGGTACGAGCAGTACTTC.

The chain links TRBV7-9 to TRBJ1-1; TRBD1 might be the D (5 bases). The CDR3 sequence is 13 residues long. Per germline, CDR1 SEHNR and CDR2 FQNEAQ (reference sequence). V was clipped by 7 bases and J by 3 bases, with 12 bases between them. The CDR3 coding sequence is TGTGCCAGCATGGAGGGGATAGACACTGAAGCTTTCTTT. It is translated as CASMEGIDTEAFF.

The chain recombines TRBV5-1 with TRBJ2-7; either TRBD1 or TRBD2 may fit D (5 bases each). V lost 4 bases and J lost 0, with 8 bases in between. Germline CDR1 reads SGHRS; CDR2 reads YFSETQ. The length of the CDR3 is 13 residues. CDR3 nucleotides: TGCGCCAGCAGCCGGGACGGCTCCTACGAGCAGTACTTC. It codes for CASSRDGSYEQYF.

The chain uses TRBV5-6 and TRBJ1-1; the D is unclear. The CDR3 totals 11 residues. V shed 4 bases and J shed 8 bases, with 9 bases lying between them. Germline CDR1 reads SGHDT; CDR2 reads YYEEEE. The DNA of the CDR3 is TGTGCCAGCAGCACGACATCGGAAGCTTTCTTT. It is translated as CASSTTSEAFF.

As concerns this clone: At one boundary the junction diverges from the germline segment, which might be a read error. The chain is built from TRBV7-2 and TRBJ1-4; possibly TRBD1 for D (5 bases). The CDR3 is 13 residues long. Germline CDR1 is SGHTA and CDR2 is FQGNSA. The CDR3 here is CASTLFDGAELFF. The CDR3 DNA follows: TGTGCCAGCACCTTATTCGACGGGGCTGAACTGTTTTTT.

The genes are TRBV3-1 (or the pseudogene TRBV3-2) and TRBJ1-1; D not resolved. The CDR3 spans 13 residues. V was trimmed by 4 bases and J by 1 base, leaving 7 bases between them. Germline loops: CDR1 LGHDT, CDR2 YNNKEL (reference sequence). The CDR3 protein is CASSLTENTEAFF. DNA for the CDR3: TGTGCCAGCAGCCTTACAGAGAACACTGAAGCTTTCTTT.

The chain joins TRBV28 to TRBJ2-5, with 9 bases identical to TRBD1. The V segment lost 5 bases and the J segment 6 bases; nucleotides outside the gene matches: 7. The CDR3 runs 14 residues. The V gene's germline CDR1 is MDHEN and CDR2 SYDVKM. The CDR3 sequence is CASSTGQGIKTQYF. DNA for the CDR3: TGTGCCAGCAGTACTGGACAGGGGATCAAGACCCAGTACTTC.

J is TRBJ2-5 and V is TRBV29-1; 7 bases are a match to TRBD1. The trim removed 2 bases at V and 4 bases at J, leaving 10 bases unmatched. Germline lookup yields CDR1 SQVTM and CDR2 ANQGSEA. The CDR3 contains 15 residues. The CDR3 region is CSVETPDRERETQYF. CDR3 nucleotides: TGCAGCGTTGAAACCCCCGACAGGGAGAGAGAGACCCAGTACTTC.

This rearrangement joins TRBV3-1 (or the pseudogene TRBV3-2) to TRBJ1-2; TRBD1 matches at 7 bases. Germline CDR1 reads LGHDT; CDR2 reads YNNKEL (reference sequence). Trimming removed 0 bases from V and 7 bases from J; junction bases left unmatched: 2. CDR3 length: 13 amino acids. The CDR3 loop reads CASSQDAGGGYTF. For the CDR3, the DNA is TGTGCCAGCAGCCAAGACGCAGGGGGTGGCTACACCTTC.

The chain carries TRBV2 and TRBJ1-4; a possible D gene is TRBD1 (6 bases). The CDR3 covers 16 residues. Per the germline V gene, CDR1 is SNHLY and CDR2 is FYNNEI. The germline V and J ends were trimmed by 5 bases and 1 base, with 14 bases remaining between them. CDR3 nucleotides: TGTGCCAGCAGTTGGGTGGGGGGCGAAACTAATGAAAAACTGTTTTTT. Amino acids: CASSWVGGETNEKLFF.

This chain uses TRBV20-1 with TRBJ1-2; D perhaps matches TRBD1 (6 bases). With 3 bases removed from V and 4 bases from J, the gap between germline ends came to 15 bases. CDR1 and CDR2 (germline): DFQATT, SNEGSKA (reference sequence). The length of the CDR3 is 14 residues. The CDR3 nucleotides are TGCAGTGCTAGTGCAGGGGATAGCCCCTATGGCTACACCTTC. Its translation: CSASAGDSPYGYTF.

The V and J genes are TRBV3-1 (or the pseudogene TRBV3-2) and TRBJ1-1; D remains ambiguous. V shed 1 base and J shed 11 bases, with 8 bases lying between them. The germline V gene has CDR1 LGHDT and CDR2 YNNKEL (reference sequence). The CDR3 extends over 11 amino acids. CDR3 sequence reads: CASSQVSEAFF. The CDR3, as DNA: TGTGCCAGCAGCCAAGTCAGTGAGGCTTTCTTT.